This T cell receptor beta chain was documented in a study of blood T cells in healthy people across ages. A word on this clonotype: Its target is not known.

Trimming took off 6 bases at V and 4 bases at J, with 10 bases between the two ends. CDR3 length equals 12 residues. A J-beta primer mix and a sample-barcoded 5' primer were used in a second PCR of about 7 to 12 cycles. A single record per CDR3 protein comes from TCRdb applying MiXCR to the 5' RACE reads. The sample lists approximately 760,000 distinct CDR3 sequences; roughly 25% were seen once. Overall study findings and caveats: Long-lived donors had more naive CD4+ cells and higher diversity than aged donors.

The same sample was also studied in work on T cells of mothers and their children. That source adds: Researchers report slightly higher, though non-significant, overlap in related mother-child pairs than in unrelated pairs.

Sequencing input: blood. The source is a boy between 5 and 17 years old in good health. V is TRBV12-3 or TRBV12-4 and J is TRBJ2-7, with D unclear. CDR3 region: CASSSMVYEQYF. The CDR3 DNA reads TGTGCCAGCAGCTCTATGGTTTACGAGCAGTACTTC.